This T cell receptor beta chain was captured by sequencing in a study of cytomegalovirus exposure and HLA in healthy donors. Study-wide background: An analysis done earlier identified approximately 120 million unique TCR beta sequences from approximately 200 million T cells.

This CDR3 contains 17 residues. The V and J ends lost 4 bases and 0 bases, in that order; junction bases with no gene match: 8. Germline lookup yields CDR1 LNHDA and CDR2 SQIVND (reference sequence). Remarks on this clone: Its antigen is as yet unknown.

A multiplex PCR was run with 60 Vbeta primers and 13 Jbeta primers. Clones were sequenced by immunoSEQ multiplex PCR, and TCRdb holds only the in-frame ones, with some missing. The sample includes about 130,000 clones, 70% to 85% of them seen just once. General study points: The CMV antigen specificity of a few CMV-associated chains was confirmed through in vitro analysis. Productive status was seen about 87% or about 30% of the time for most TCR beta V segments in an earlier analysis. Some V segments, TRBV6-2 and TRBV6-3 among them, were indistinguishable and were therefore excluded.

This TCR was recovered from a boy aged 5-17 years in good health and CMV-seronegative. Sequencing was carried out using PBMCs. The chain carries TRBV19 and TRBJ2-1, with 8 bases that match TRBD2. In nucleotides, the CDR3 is TGTGCCAGTAGTACCCGGACTAGCCGGAGCTCCTACAATGAGCAGTTCTTC. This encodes CASSTRTSRSSYNEQFF.